These T cell receptor beta chains were read from a single sample in a study of blood T cell repertoires in COVID-19. TCRdb's copy holds only in-frame clones and misses some; the assay was immunoSEQ multiplex PCR. This sample has roughly 280,000 clones, with approximately 89% found just once. The sample consisted of PBMCs or T cells enriched from blood (not recorded which). The receptors shown here come from a woman aged 55 to 70 who had recovered from COVID-19. Each CDR3 is given without its conserved first and last residue. D genes are given only for firm matches.

cdr3_aa,j_call,d_call,v_call
ASQETGTTEAF,TRBJ1-1,NA,TRBV18
ASSLNGVSYEQY,TRBJ2-7,NA,TRBV7-3
AWSVWTGEIAQY,TRBJ2-5,TRBD1,TRBV30
ATSRDRVGYGYT,TRBJ1-2,NA,TRBV15
ASTSGSGANVLT,TRBJ2-6,NA,TRBV25-1
ASSFFGTGELF,TRBJ2-2,NA,TRBV27
ASSEAAGFSYEQY,TRBJ2-7,NA,TRBV6-1
ASSLGVSSAGTFQETQY,TRBJ2-5,NA,TRBV7-9
ASSLSLGQGFNEQF,TRBJ2-1,TRBD1,TRBV28
ASGQVGTGRQPQH,TRBJ1-5,TRBD1,TRBV28
ASILEQGARTEAF,TRBJ1-1,TRBD1,TRBV2
ASSLASTVGNTIY,TRBJ1-3,NA,TRBV5-8
ASSIGQGATF,TRBJ1-1,TRBD1,TRBV12-3/TRBV12-4
ASGVDGQSNSPLH,TRBJ1-6,NA,TRBV28
ASSATVPGLAGGSDEQY,TRBJ2-7,TRBD2,TRBV9
ASSSIVQGANYGYT,TRBJ1-2,TRBD1,TRBV5-6
ASSDEREKLF,TRBJ1-4,NA,TRBV2
ASSLFRGTDTQY,TRBJ2-3,NA,TRBV7-2
AGQLGAGSPLH,TRBJ1-6,NA,TRBV2
ASSRSGGAGNEQF,TRBJ2-1,TRBD2,TRBV27
ATSDLTGENEQF,TRBJ2-1,TRBD1,TRBV24-1
ASSEYLSPYEQY,TRBJ2-7,NA,TRBV25-1
ASSLDHGGDTQY,TRBJ2-3,NA,TRBV11-2
ASSWTGGHEQY,TRBJ2-7,TRBD1,TRBV5-4
AISHTGAGGHNEQF,TRBJ2-1,TRBD2,TRBV10-3
ASSQWGGGDTQY,TRBJ2-3,TRBD2,TRBV9
ASRPPGQGGTNEKLF,TRBJ1-4,TRBD1,TRBV28
AWSRQGGNTIY,TRBJ1-3,NA,TRBV30
ATSDRDRLSTDTQY,TRBJ2-3,TRBD1,TRBV24-1
ASRDWNTEAF,TRBJ1-1,NA,TRBV2
ASSRQGLAPDNEQF,TRBJ2-1,TRBD2,TRBV19